Included here is one TCR beta chain sequence, with context. This CDR3 has 15 residues. Germline-derived CDR1 and CDR2 are SNHLY and FYNNEI. V lost 5 bases and J lost 1, with 11 bases in between. The entry originates in a study of blood T cell repertoires in COVID-19. About the research overall: Collection of acute and convalescent COVID-19 samples took place in the United States, Italy and Spain. PBMCs, B-cell-depleted T cells, or T cells provided the cDNA or gDNA that made up the material.

Assay: immunoSEQ multiplex PCR; the TCRdb copy retains only in-frame clones and omits some. Of 100,000 to 150,000 clones listed, roughly 90% were seen once; the top ten hold about 2.1%. The TCR was taken from a man between 65 and 85 years old with active COVID-19. Sequencing was carried out using peripheral blood. V is TRBV2 and J is TRBJ1-4, with D perhaps TRBD1 (6 bases). The CDR3 loop reads CASSSRGGTNEKLFF. The CDR3, as DNA: TGTGCCAGCAGTTCCAGGGGCGGAACTAATGAAAAACTGTTTTTT.